This T cell receptor beta chain comes out of a study of blood T cells in healthy people across ages. Healthy Caucasians from Russia aged 6 to 90 served as donors. Staff drew 9 to 10 milliliters of peripheral blood from each donor. Per-sample yields of isolated PBMCs were at least 6.5 million. PCR was performed a second time for about 7 to 12 cycles using a sample-barcoded 5' primer and a J-beta primer mix. Every cDNA molecule bore a tag from a template-switch adaptor containing 12 random nucleotides. In TCRdb, the 5' RACE reads were re-called with MiXCR into one record per CDR3 protein. In the table there are more than 1.4 million distinct CDR3 sequences, 42% of which are singletons. V was trimmed by 0 bases and J by 11 bases, leaving 19 bases between them. This CDR3 has 15 residues. CDR1 is MGHRA and CDR2 is YSYEKL in the germline V gene.

The sequence derives from a woman aged 18-29 years in good health. This sequence joins TRBV4-1 and TRBJ2-5, with D perhaps given as TRBD1 or TRBD2 (5 bases each). Sequenced sample: blood. The CDR3 here is CASSQEFAGTREQYF. The CDR3 DNA sequence: TGCGCCAGCAGCCAAGAATTTGCAGGGACGAGGGAGCAGTACTTC.